This entry describes one TCR beta chain. Its cognate antigen is unknown. The sample originates from a study of blood T cells in healthy people across ages. The authors ran a second PCR of roughly 6 to 12 cycles using a sample-barcoded 5' primer and a J-beta primer mix. Through a template-switch adaptor with 12 random nucleotides, each cDNA molecule received a tag. A single record per CDR3 protein comes from TCRdb applying MiXCR to the 5' RACE reads. The sample has 700,000 to 950,000 distinct CDR3 sequences, roughly 60% seen once; the top ten hold over 20%. Findings of the study overall: Unsorted PBMCs blocked a conclusive comparison of naive and antigen-experienced cells.

The receptor comes from a man aged 25 to 40 in good health. Sample: blood.

This chain's CDR3 is CASSIYTGELFF. CDR3 nucleotides: TGTGCCAGTAGTATCTACACCGGGGAGCTGTTTTTT. The genes are TRBV19 and TRBJ2-2; D remains ambiguous. CDR3 length: 12 residues. Deletions cut 3 bases from V and 3 bases from J, with 2 bases between. Germline V CDR1 and CDR2: LNHDA, SQIVND (reference sequence).